The T cell receptor (beta chain) described here comes from a study of blood T cell repertoires in COVID-19. The overall study: Both acute and convalescent COVID-19 samples were obtained from the United States, Italy and Spain. Sources were T cells, B-cell-depleted T cells, or PBMCs; the material itself was cDNA or gDNA.

How the authors handled the data: From reference gene primer amplification, estimates of nucleated cell counts were derived. Profiled with immunoSEQ multiplex PCR; TCRdb holds only in-frame clones, not every one. V and J calls and clone size are those listed in that table; D and trimming were worked out from the DNA. Of 100,000 to 150,000 clones listed, approximately 90% are singletons. The CDR3 loop spans 14 amino acids. From germline, CDR1 is SGHAT and CDR2 FQDESV (reference sequence). Trimming removed 3 bases from V and 7 bases from J, with 10 bases in between. The count of this clone is one. What was sequenced was peripheral blood. The receptor comes from an elderly woman with acute or convalescent COVID-19. The chain employs TRBV11-1 and TRBJ1-6, with TRBD1 as a possible D gene (5 bases). As DNA, the CDR3 is TGTGCCAGCAGCTTTCCGACAGAGAATTCACCCCTCCACTTT. This translates into CASSFPTENSPLHF.